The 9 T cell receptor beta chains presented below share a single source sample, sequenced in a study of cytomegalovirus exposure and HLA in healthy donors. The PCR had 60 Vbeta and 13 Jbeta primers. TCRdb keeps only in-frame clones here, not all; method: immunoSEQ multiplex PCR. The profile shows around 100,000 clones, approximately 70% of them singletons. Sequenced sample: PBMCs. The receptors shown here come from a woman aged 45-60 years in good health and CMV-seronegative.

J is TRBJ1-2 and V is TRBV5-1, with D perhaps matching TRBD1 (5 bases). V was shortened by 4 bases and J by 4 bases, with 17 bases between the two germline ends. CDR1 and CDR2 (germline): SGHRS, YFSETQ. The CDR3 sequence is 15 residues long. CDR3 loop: CASSSWAGPIYGYTF. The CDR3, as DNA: TGCGCCAGCAGCAGTTGGGCGGGACCTATCTATGGCTACACCTTC. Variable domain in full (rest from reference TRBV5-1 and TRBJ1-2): KAGVTQTPRYLIKTRGQQVTLSCSPISGHRSVSWYQQTPGQGLQFLFEYFSETQRNKGNFPGRFSGRQFSNSRSEMNVSTLELGDSALYLCASSSWAGPIYGYTFGSGTRLTVV.

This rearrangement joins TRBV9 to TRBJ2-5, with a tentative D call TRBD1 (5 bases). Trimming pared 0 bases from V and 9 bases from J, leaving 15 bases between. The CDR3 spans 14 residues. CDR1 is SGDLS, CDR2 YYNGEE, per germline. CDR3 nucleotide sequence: TGTGCCAGCAGCGTAGCTCAGGGATTTTCGCCCCAGTACTTC. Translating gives CASSVAQGFSPQYF.

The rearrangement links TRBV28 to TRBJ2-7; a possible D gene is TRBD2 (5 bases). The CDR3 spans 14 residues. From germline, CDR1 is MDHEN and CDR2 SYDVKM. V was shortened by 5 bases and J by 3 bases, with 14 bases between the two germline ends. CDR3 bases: TGTGCCAGCAGTCTATCAGGAGGCGACTACGAGCAGTACTTC. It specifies CASSLSGGDYEQYF.

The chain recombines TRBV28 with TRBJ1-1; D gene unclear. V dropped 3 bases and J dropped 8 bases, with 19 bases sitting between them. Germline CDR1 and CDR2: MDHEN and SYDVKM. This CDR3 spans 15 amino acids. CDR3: CASSFSVQSDEEAFF. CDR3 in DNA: TGTGCCAGCAGTTTTTCAGTACAGTCCGATGAGGAAGCTTTCTTT.

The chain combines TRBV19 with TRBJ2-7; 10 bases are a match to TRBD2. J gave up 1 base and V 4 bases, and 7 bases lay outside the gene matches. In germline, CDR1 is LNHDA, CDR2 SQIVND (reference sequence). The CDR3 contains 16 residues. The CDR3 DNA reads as TGTGCCAGTAGTAACGCACTAGCGGGGCCATCCTACGAGCAGTACTTC. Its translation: CASSNALAGPSYEQYF.

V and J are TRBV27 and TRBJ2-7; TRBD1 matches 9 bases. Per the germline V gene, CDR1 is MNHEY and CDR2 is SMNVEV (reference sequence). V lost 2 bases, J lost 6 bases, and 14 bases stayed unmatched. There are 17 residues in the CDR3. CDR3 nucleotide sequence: TGTGCCAGCAGTTTAATTAAGGGACAGGGATTCGATGGCGAGCAGTACTTC. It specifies CASSLIKGQGFDGEQYF.

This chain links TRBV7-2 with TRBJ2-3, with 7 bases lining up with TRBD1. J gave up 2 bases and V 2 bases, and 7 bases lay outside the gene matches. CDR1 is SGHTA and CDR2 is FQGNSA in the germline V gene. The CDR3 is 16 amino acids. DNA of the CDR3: TGTGCCAGCAGCTTAAGGGGACAGACCCCCACAGATACGCAGTATTTT. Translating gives CASSLRGQTPTDTQYF.

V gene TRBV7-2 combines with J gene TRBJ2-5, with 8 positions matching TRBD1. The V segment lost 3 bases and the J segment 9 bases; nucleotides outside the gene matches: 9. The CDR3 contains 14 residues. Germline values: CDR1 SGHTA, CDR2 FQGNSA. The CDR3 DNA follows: TGTGCCAGCAGCTTTGGTCAGGGGGCAGGGGCCCAGTACTTC. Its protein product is CASSFGQGAGAQYF.

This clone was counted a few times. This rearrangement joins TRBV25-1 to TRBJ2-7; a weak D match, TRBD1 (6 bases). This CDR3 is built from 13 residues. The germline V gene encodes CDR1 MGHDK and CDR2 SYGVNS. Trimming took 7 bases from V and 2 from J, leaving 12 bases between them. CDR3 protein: CASTSGTTYEQYF. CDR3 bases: TGTGCCAGCACGTCCGGGACAACCTACGAGCAGTACTTC.